The 26 T cell receptor beta chains reported below all come from one sample, sequenced in a study of blood T cell repertoires in COVID-19. Clones were read by immunoSEQ multiplex PCR, and TCRdb kept only the in-frame ones, dropping some. The table lists roughly 400,000 clones, over 75% of them singletons. Material for sequencing was peripheral blood. These receptors were collected from a woman aged 60-70 years with COVID-19, enrolled during active disease.

This clone has only a few counts. The rearrangement links TRBV15 to TRBJ1-1; 8 positions match TRBD1. The CDR3 has 15 amino acids. Germline V gene sequence: CDR1 LNHNV, CDR2 YYDKDF (reference sequence). V lost 0 bases and J lost 5; bases outside the gene matches: 5. CDR3 bases: TGTGCCACCAGCAGAGAACAGGGGGGGGCAACTGAAGCTTTCTTT. This translates into CATSREQGGATEAFF.

The chain has TRBV7-9 and TRBJ2-2; TRBD1 aligns across 10 bases. This CDR3 spans 15 amino acids. The V gene's germline CDR1 is SEHNR and CDR2 FQNEAQ (reference sequence). The trim removed 6 bases at V and 6 bases at J, leaving 7 bases unmatched. The CDR3 loop reads CASSLTGGMAGELFF. The CDR3 DNA reads as TGTGCCAGCAGTCTGACAGGGGGCATGGCCGGGGAGCTGTTTTTT.

This clone was counted once. The CDR3 coding sequence is TGTGCCAGCAGCCAGAGCGGCAGCTATGGCTACACCTTC. Translation: CASSQSGSYGYTF. The chain uses TRBV7-9 and TRBJ1-2; D is unclear. The CDR3 consists of 13 residues. V was shortened by 5 bases and J by 4 bases, with 11 bases between the two germline ends. CDR1 is SEHNR, CDR2 FQNEAQ, per germline (reference sequence).

The J gene is TRBJ2-2, the V gene TRBV7-6, with 11 bases aligning to TRBD1. The CDR3 runs 18 residues. V shed 5 bases, J shed 5 bases, and the junction held 13 bases outside the gene matches. CDR1 SGHVS and CDR2 FNYEAQ come from the germline V gene. DNA of the CDR3: TGTGCCAGCAGCCTCTTATACCGGGACAGGGGGGGTACCGGGGAGCTGTTTTTT. This translates into CASSLLYRDRGGTGELFF.

The chain carries TRBV4-1 and TRBJ1-2; the D gene is possibly TRBD1 (6 bases). CDR1 MGHRA and CDR2 YSYEKL come from the germline V gene. The CDR3 extends over 14 amino acids. V lost 3 bases, J lost 8 bases, and 16 bases lay in between. The CDR3 spells CASSQNRDIGGYTF. The CDR3 region has the DNA TGCGCCAGCAGCCAGAACCGGGACATAGGGGGCTACACCTTC.

The rearrangement joins TRBV3-1 (or the pseudogene TRBV3-2) to TRBJ2-7; TRBD1 agrees at 8 bases. Germline V gives CDR1 LGHDT, CDR2 YNNKEL (reference sequence). The V and J ends lost 4 bases and 3 bases, in that order; junction bases with no gene match: 5. This CDR3 contains 14 residues. The CDR3: CASSRAGGVYEQYF. The CDR3 DNA reads TGTGCCAGCAGCCGGGCAGGGGGCGTCTACGAGCAGTACTTC.

This clone was seen only a few times. This chain uses TRBV7-9 with TRBJ1-6, with a possible D match to TRBD1 (5 bases). Trimming took 5 bases from V and 8 from J, leaving 16 bases between them. The CDR3 runs to 15 residues. Germline CDR1 is SEHNR and CDR2 is FQNEAQ (reference sequence). The CDR3 loop is CASSELFGTDSPLHF. CDR3 in DNA: TGTGCCAGCAGCGAACTGTTCGGGACTGATTCACCCCTCCACTTT.

The chain combines TRBV27 with TRBJ2-2, with 11 nucleotides matching TRBD2. This CDR3 spans 16 amino acids. V shed 6 bases and J 2 bases; nucleotides not matched to a gene: 5. In germline, CDR1 is MNHEY, CDR2 SMNVEV (reference sequence). This CDR3 reads CASSLLAGVNTGELFF. DNA of the CDR3: TGTGCCAGCAGCCTACTAGCGGGGGTTAACACCGGGGAGCTGTTTTTT.

As concerns this clone: Since a much larger clone is just one base distant, this may be a read error. The CDR3 protein is CAWRSGTGSSRGNQLQHF. The CDR3 coding sequence is TGTGCCTGGAGATCCGGGACAGGGAGTAGTAGGGGCAATCAGCTCCAGCATTTT. The chain has TRBV30 and TRBJ1-5; 9 bases match TRBD1. In germline, CDR1 is GTSNPN, CDR2 SVGIG (reference sequence). The CDR3 loop spans 18 amino acids.

The chain couples TRBV3-1 (or the pseudogene TRBV3-2) to TRBJ2-3; 7 nucleotides line up with TRBD1. The germline V gene has CDR1 LGHDT and CDR2 YNNKEL (reference sequence). The V and J ends lost 4 bases and 1 base, in that order; junction bases with no gene match: 11. CDR3 length equals 17 residues. In DNA form, the CDR3 reads TGTGCCAGCAGCCCAAACCGACAGGGAGTTCGCACAGATACGCAGTATTTT. Translated: CASSPNRQGVRTDTQYF.

The chain couples TRBV10-1 to TRBJ2-7; D is possibly TRBD2 (6 bases). Germline V gives CDR1 WNHNN, CDR2 SYGVQD (reference sequence). Trimming left V 6 bases short and J 3 bases short, with 9 bases between. There are 12 residues in the CDR3. This CDR3 reads CASSVTSYEQYF. CDR3 in DNA: TGCGCCAGCAGCGTGACTAGCTACGAGCAGTACTTC.

The chain uses TRBV5-1 and TRBJ1-2; D unresolved. The CDR3 has 12 amino acids. Trimming shortened V by 0 bases and J by 7 bases, and 7 bases separated the two germline ends. The germline gives CDR1 SGHRS, CDR2 YFSETQ. Here the CDR3 DNA reads TGCGCCAGCAGCTTGGCCGGAGGTGGCTACACCTTC. Protein product: CASSLAGGGYTF.

J is TRBJ2-2 and V is TRBV24-1; 7 nucleotides agree with TRBD1. Trimming took 3 bases from V and 7 from J; bases not matched to a gene: 10. CDR3 length: 16 amino acids. Germline V gene lookup returns CDR1 KGHDR and CDR2 SFDVKD. The chain's CDR3 is CATSDGTVFDVGELFF. The CDR3, as DNA: TGTGCCACCAGTGATGGGACAGTCTTCGACGTCGGGGAGCTGTTTTTT.

This chain links TRBV4-1 with TRBJ2-4; 9 bases line up with TRBD1. Germline CDR1 MGHRA, CDR2 YSYEKL. V lost 3 bases and J lost 8; bases outside the gene matches: 11. The CDR3 runs to 16 residues. CDR3 in amino acids: CASSQASGTGFYIQYF. In DNA, the CDR3 is TGCGCCAGCAGCCAGGCATCCGGGACAGGGTTTTACATTCAGTACTTC.

This rearrangement joins TRBV19 to TRBJ2-3; a possible D gene is TRBD2 (7 bases). CDR1 LNHDA and CDR2 SQIVND come from the germline V gene (reference sequence). Trimming left V 3 bases short and J 5 bases short, with 12 bases between. This CDR3 spans 14 amino acids. CDR3 sequence reads: CASSIWGGKDTQYF. CDR3 DNA: TGTGCCAGTAGTATTTGGGGGGGCAAAGATACGCAGTATTTT. Variable domain in full (rest from reference TRBV19 and TRBJ2-3): DGGITQSPKYLFRKEGQNVTLSCEQNLNHDAMYWYRQDPGQGLRLIYYSQIVNDFQKGDIAEGYSVSREKKESFPLTVTSAQKNPTAFYLCASSIWGGKDTQYFGPGTRLTVL.

This chain links TRBV9 with TRBJ1-1; 8 positions agree with TRBD1. This CDR3 is built from 15 residues. V gave up 3 bases and J gave up 5 bases; unmatched junction bases: 9. The V gene's germline CDR1 is SGDLS and CDR2 YYNGEE. DNA for the CDR3: TGTGCCAGCAGCGGGCGGACAGGGATAGCAACTGAAGCTTTCTTT. Its protein product is CASSGRTGIATEAFF.

The V and J genes are TRBV3-1 (or the pseudogene TRBV3-2) and TRBJ2-1, with D possibly being TRBD1 (5 bases). With 2 bases removed from V and 6 bases from J, the gap between germline ends came to 11 bases. Germline CDR1 is LGHDT and CDR2 is YNNKEL (reference sequence). The CDR3 covers 14 residues. This CDR3 reads CASSQRSDSNEQFF. The CDR3 DNA sequence: TGTGCCAGCAGCCAACGGTCCGACAGCAATGAGCAGTTCTTC.

For this clone: Other DNA sequences in this specimen translate into the identical CDR3. The chain carries TRBV18 and TRBJ2-5; D unclear. Trimming took off 5 bases at V and 1 base at J, with 5 bases between the two ends. The CDR3 sequence is 12 residues long. Germline CDR1 is KGHSH and CDR2 is LQKENI. CDR3 sequence: CASSSLQETQYF. The CDR3, as DNA: TGTGCCAGCTCATCCCTCCAAGAGACCCAGTACTTC. Full variable domain (rest looked up from reference TRBV18 and TRBJ2-5): NAGVMQNPRHLVRRRGQEARLRCSPMKGHSHVYWYRQLPEEGLKFMVYLQKENIIDESGMPKERFSAEFPKEGPSILRIQQVVRGDSAAYFCASSSLQETQYFGPGTRLLVL.

The chain employs TRBV2 and TRBJ1-3, with D unresolved. The CDR3 runs to 15 residues. Trimming took off 7 bases at V and 0 bases at J, with 13 bases between the two ends. Germline CDR1 SNHLY, CDR2 FYNNEI. The CDR3, as DNA: TGTGCCAGCACCCGAGAGAGGCTCTCTGGAAACACCATATATTTT. Translation: CASTRERLSGNTIYF.

The V and J genes are TRBV2 and TRBJ1-6; the D gene is possibly TRBD1 (5 bases). The CDR3 has 18 amino acids. The V end was cut by 6 bases, the J end by 9 bases, with 27 bases between. CDR1 and CDR2 from the germline V gene are SNHLY and FYNNEI. The CDR3, as DNA: TGTGCCAGCAGCCCCCCTCGGGGGGGTGATTTTTCAGTTTCACCCCTCCACTTT. This translates into CASSPPRGGDFSVSPLHF.

The chain recombines TRBV19 with TRBJ2-5; 10 positions agree with TRBD2. Germline lookup yields CDR1 LNHDA and CDR2 SQIVND (reference sequence). The V gene end was trimmed by 6 bases and the J gene end by 4 bases; junction bases not matched to a gene: 8. This CDR3 spans 15 amino acids. The CDR3 coding sequence is TGTGCCAGTAGCTCACTAGCGGGGCCACGAGAGACCCAGTACTTC. Residues: CASSSLAGPRETQYF.

V gene TRBV9 combines with J gene TRBJ1-1; 11 nucleotides match TRBD1. Germline CDR1 reads SGDLS; CDR2 reads YYNGEE. This CDR3 is 16 amino acids long. V trimming: 0 bases; J trimming: 1 base; junction bases outside the gene matches: 2. CDR3 in amino acids: CASSVAGTGGNTEAFF. The CDR3 DNA reads as TGTGCCAGCAGCGTAGCTGGGACAGGGGGGAACACTGAAGCTTTCTTT.

The gene calls are TRBV28 and TRBJ2-1; 9 nucleotides line up with TRBD1. The CDR3 is 16 residues long. Germline lookup yields CDR1 MDHEN and CDR2 SYDVKM. V lost 6 bases, J lost 6 bases, and 12 bases stayed unmatched. CDR3 protein: CASSLFGQGSFNEQFF. Here the CDR3 DNA reads TGTGCCAGCAGCCTCTTCGGACAGGGGTCGTTCAATGAGCAGTTCTTC.

The gene calls are TRBV7-2 and TRBJ2-5, with D maybe TRBD1 (6 bases). The CDR3 is 15 amino acids. Per germline, CDR1 SGHTA and CDR2 FQGNSA. The V and J ends lost 0 bases and 1 base respectively, with 9 bases between them. This CDR3 is CASSLAQDSQETQYF. In DNA form, the CDR3 reads TGTGCCAGCAGCTTAGCCCAGGACAGCCAAGAGACCCAGTACTTC.

The sample holds one count of this clone. The chain is built from TRBV28 and TRBJ2-1; 8 positions match TRBD2. The germline V gene has CDR1 MDHEN and CDR2 SYDVKM. The CDR3 is 12 amino acids. With V trimmed by 2 bases and J by 16 bases, 7 bases remained unmatched. The chain's CDR3 is CASSLQAGAGFF. CDR3 nucleotide sequence: TGTGCCAGCAGTTTACAAGCGGGGGCGGGCTTCTTC. Filled out from reference TRBV28 and TRBJ2-1, the complete variable domain reads DVKVTQSSRYLVKRTGEKVFLECVQDMDHENMFWYRQDPGLGLRLIYFSYDVKMKEKGDIPEGYSVSREKKERFSLILESASTNQTSMYLCASSLQAGAGFFGPGTRLTVL.

This rearrangement joins TRBV5-1 to TRBJ2-2, with TRBD1 identical over 9 bases. This CDR3 is 16 amino acids long. Germline assignment: CDR1 SGHRS and CDR2 YFSETQ. The ends lost 1 base at V and 3 bases at J; junction bases unmatched: 4. In DNA, the CDR3 is TGCGCCAGCAGCTTGTCAGGGACAGGGCACACCGGGGAGCTGTTTTTT. It translates to CASSLSGTGHTGELFF. Filled out from reference TRBV5-1 and TRBJ2-2, the complete variable domain reads KAGVTQTPRYLIKTRGQQVTLSCSPISGHRSVSWYQQTPGQGLQFLFEYFSETQRNKGNFPGRFSGRQFSNSRSEMNVSTLELGDSALYLCASSLSGTGHTGELFFGEGSRLTVL.